The rows below give T cell receptor beta chains drawn from one sample of a study of preoperative IRX-2 immunotherapy in early breast cancer. Produced via immunoSEQ multiplex PCR; TCRdb's table is partial and in-frame only. The profile shows 39,000 or so clones, approximately 77% of them singletons. The input for sequencing was tumor tissue, taken after IRX-2 immunotherapy. The receptors were gathered from a human donor with breast cancer. CDR3s include the opening cysteine and the closing phenylalanine or tryptophan. The order of the fields is J gene, D gene, clone size, V gene, CDR3 DNA, CDR3 protein. D genes are given only for firm matches. Clone size is not always given. Where it is, it says once, few, many or a class for expanded clones.

j_call: TRBJ2-2
d_call: -
clone_size: few
v_call: TRBV7-1
cdr3_nt: TGTGCCAGCAGCTTACCGAGGGACACCGGGGAGCTGTTTTTT
cdr3_aa: CASSLPRDTGELFF

j_call: TRBJ1-5
d_call: TRBD1
clone_size: -
v_call: TRBV6-8
cdr3_nt: TGTGCCAGCAGTTCGTGGACAGGGGATCAGCCCCAGCATTTT
cdr3_aa: CASSSWTGDQPQHF

j_call: TRBJ2-7
d_call: TRBD2
clone_size: -
v_call: TRBV6-8
cdr3_nt: TGTGCCAGCAGTTACTCGATTACCGGGACTAGCGGCTACGAGCAGTACTTC
cdr3_aa: CASSYSITGTSGYEQYF

j_call: TRBJ1-2
d_call: -
clone_size: -
v_call: TRBV19
cdr3_nt: TGTGCCAGTAGTCCCCTCTTAAACTATGGCTACACCTTC
cdr3_aa: CASSPLLNYGYTF

j_call: TRBJ1-3
d_call: -
clone_size: once
v_call: TRBV5-1
cdr3_nt: TGCGCCAGCAGCGTCCAGGGGATCTCTGGAAACACCATATATTTT
cdr3_aa: CASSVQGISGNTIYF

j_call: TRBJ1-2
d_call: -
clone_size: -
v_call: TRBV6-8
cdr3_nt: TGTGCCAGCAGTGCCCGAACAGGAGCCTATGGCTACACCTTC
cdr3_aa: CASSARTGAYGYTF

j_call: TRBJ1-2
d_call: -
clone_size: -
v_call: TRBV9
cdr3_nt: TGTGCCAGCAGGAACAACGGCTTCGGTGGCTACACCTTC
cdr3_aa: CASRNNGFGGYTF

j_call: TRBJ1-2
d_call: TRBD1
clone_size: -
v_call: TRBV18
cdr3_nt: TGTGCCAGCTCACAGGACAGGGACTATGGCTACACCTTC
cdr3_aa: CASSQDRDYGYTF

j_call: TRBJ2-3
d_call: TRBD2
clone_size: once
v_call: TRBV6-8
cdr3_nt: TGTGCCAGCAGTTACGGCCAGTCTAGCGGACTCACAGATACGCAGTATTTT
cdr3_aa: CASSYGQSSGLTDTQYF

j_call: TRBJ2-1
d_call: TRBD2
clone_size: -
v_call: TRBV18
cdr3_nt: TGTGCCAGCTCACTCCCGACCGGGACTAGCGGGGGCAGAGAGCAGTTCTTC
cdr3_aa: CASSLPTGTSGGREQFF

j_call: TRBJ2-7
d_call: TRBD1
clone_size: -
v_call: TRBV5-1
cdr3_nt: TGCGCCAGCAGCTTGGCGGGACAGAAATCCGAGCAGTACTTC
cdr3_aa: CASSLAGQKSEQYF

j_call: TRBJ2-5
d_call: TRBD1
clone_size: -
v_call: TRBV7-7
cdr3_nt: TGTGCCAGCAGCTTGAGGGGGCCCGTGGAGACCCAGTACTTC
cdr3_aa: CASSLRGPVETQYF

j_call: TRBJ1-5
d_call: -
clone_size: -
v_call: TRBV15
cdr3_nt: TGTGCCACCAGCGGAACAGGGTCGAGACAGCCCCAGCATTTT
cdr3_aa: CATSGTGSRQPQHF